This T cell receptor beta chain emerged from a study of T-cell memory formation after mild COVID-19. The overall study: Clustering of TCRs was largely donor specific.

Findings and limits, study-wide: Prior to infection, memory already included some responding clones, suggesting cross-reactive memory joined. Day 15 to 85 contracting clones showed balanced CD4/CD8; day 15 to 37 expanders favored CD4+.

A word on this clonotype: Its specificity is unknown.

This CDR3 is built from 14 residues. CDR1 and CDR2 from the germline V gene are SGDLS and YYNGEE. The germline V and J ends were trimmed by 4 bases and 8 bases, with 18 bases remaining between them. A 5'RACE reaction primed in the constant segment made cDNA libraries of TCR alpha and TCR beta, and these carried sample barcodes and UMIs. TCRdb passed the 5' RACE reads through MiXCR, listing each CDR3 protein once. The sample shows fewer than 650,000 distinct CDR3 sequences, around a sixth of them seen only once. The chain combines TRBV9 with TRBJ1-2; no definite D call. The sample consisted of PBMCs or a T cell subset sorted from them (not recorded which). This receptor was identified in an adult woman who had mild COVID-19 (a few samples of this study predate the infection). Cell type and time point are not known. The chain's CDR3 is CASSPNVHPSGYTF. The CDR3 nucleotides are TGTGCCAGCAGCCCCAACGTGCATCCTTCGGGCTACACCTTC. Supplemented by reference TRBV9 and TRBJ1-2, the full variable domain reads DSGVTQTPKHLITATGQRVTLRCSPRSGDLSVYWYQQSLDQGLQFLIQYYNGEERAKGNILERFSAQQFPDLHSELNLSSLELGDSALYFCASSPNVHPSGYTFGSGTRLTVV.